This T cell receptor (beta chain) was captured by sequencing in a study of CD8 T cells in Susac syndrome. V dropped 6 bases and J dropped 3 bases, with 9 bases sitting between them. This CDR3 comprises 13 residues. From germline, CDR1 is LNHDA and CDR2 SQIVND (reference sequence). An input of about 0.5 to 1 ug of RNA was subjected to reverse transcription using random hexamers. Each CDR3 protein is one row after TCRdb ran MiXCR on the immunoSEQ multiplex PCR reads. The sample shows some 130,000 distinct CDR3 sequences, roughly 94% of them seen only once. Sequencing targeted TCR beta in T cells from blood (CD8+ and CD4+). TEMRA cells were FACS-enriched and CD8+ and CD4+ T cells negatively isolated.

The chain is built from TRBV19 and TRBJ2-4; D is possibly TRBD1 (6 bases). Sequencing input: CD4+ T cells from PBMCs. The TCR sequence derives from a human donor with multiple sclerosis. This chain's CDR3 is CASRLTGKNIQYF. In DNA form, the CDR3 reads TGTGCCAGTAGACTGACAGGCAAAAACATTCAGTACTTC.